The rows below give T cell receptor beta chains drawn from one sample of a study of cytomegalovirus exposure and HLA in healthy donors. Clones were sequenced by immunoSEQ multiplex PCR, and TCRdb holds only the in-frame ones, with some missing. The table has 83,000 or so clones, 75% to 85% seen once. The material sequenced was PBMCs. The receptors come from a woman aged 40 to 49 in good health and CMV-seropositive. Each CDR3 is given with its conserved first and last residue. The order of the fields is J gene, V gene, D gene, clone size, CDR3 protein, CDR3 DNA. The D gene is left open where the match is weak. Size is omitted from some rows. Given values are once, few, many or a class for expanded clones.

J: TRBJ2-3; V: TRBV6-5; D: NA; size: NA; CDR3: CASSSPGRDTQYF; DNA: TGTGCCAGCAGTTCCCCCGGCAGGGATACGCAGTATTTT
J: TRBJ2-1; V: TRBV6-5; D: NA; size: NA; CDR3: CASTRNNEQFF; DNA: TGTGCCAGCACGCGCAACAATGAGCAGTTCTTC
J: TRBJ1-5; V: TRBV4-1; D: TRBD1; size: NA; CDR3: CASSEQGASNQPQHF; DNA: TGCGCCAGCAGCGAACAGGGGGCGAGCAATCAGCCCCAGCATTTT
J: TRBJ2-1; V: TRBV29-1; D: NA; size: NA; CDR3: CSVDPSSGEQFF; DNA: TGCAGCGTTGACCCCTCATCGGGTGAGCAGTTCTTC
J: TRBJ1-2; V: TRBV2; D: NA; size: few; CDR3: CAGALGAVGQYGYTF; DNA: TGTGCCGGAGCACTAGGAGCGGTAGGGCAATATGGCTACACCTTC
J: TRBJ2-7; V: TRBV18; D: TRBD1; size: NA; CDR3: CASSPAGGDEQYF; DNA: TGTGCCAGCTCACCAGCAGGGGGCGACGAGCAGTACTTC
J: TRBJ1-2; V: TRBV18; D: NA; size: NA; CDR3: CASSPSDSRGYTF; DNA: TGTGCCAGCTCACCCTCCGACAGTCGGGGCTACACCTTC
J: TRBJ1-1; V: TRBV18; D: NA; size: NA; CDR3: CASSPPPKNTEAFF; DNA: TGTGCCAGCTCACCACCGCCTAAGAACACTGAAGCTTTCTTT
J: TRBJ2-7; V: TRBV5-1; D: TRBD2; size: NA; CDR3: CASSFQLAGGLYEQYF; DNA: TGCGCCAGCAGCTTCCAGTTAGCGGGAGGACTCTACGAGCAGTACTTC
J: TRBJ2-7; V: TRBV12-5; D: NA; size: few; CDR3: CASGRDFTYEQYF; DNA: TGTGCTAGTGGCCGGGACTTTACCTACGAGCAGTACTTC
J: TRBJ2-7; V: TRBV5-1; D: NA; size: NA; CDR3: CASSLRGEQYF; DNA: TGCGCCAGCAGCCTCCGGGGCGAGCAGTACTTC
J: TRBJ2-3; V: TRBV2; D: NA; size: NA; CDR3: CASRYKRVGGTQYF; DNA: TGTGCCAGCCGTTATAAGCGGGTGGGTGGTACGCAGTATTTT
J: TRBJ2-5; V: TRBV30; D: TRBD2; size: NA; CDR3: CAWSVVGLAGFETQYF; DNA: TGTGCCTGGAGTGTAGTCGGACTAGCGGGGTTCGAGACCCAGTACTTC
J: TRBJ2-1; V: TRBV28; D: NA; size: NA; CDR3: CASRPGSRDEQFF; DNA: TGTGCCAGCAGGCCCGGCTCCAGGGATGAGCAGTTCTTC
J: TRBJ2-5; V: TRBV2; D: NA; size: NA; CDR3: CASSEFRAHQETQYF; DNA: TGTGCCAGCAGTGAATTCAGGGCCCACCAAGAGACCCAGTACTTC
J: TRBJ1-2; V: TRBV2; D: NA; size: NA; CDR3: CASSGWRKVVLYGYTF; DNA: TGTGCCAGCTCGGGGTGGCGGAAGGTTGTCCTCTATGGCTACACCTTC
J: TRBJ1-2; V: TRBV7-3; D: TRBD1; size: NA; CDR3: CASSATGDGYTF; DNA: TGTGCCAGCAGCGCCACAGGGGATGGCTACACCTTC
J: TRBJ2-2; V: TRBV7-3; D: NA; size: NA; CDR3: CASSHGRHGYTGELFF; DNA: TGTGCCAGCAGCCATGGGCGTCACGGATATACCGGGGAGCTGTTTTTT
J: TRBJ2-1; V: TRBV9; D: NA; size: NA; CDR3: CASSADYEQFF; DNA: TGTGCCAGCAGCGCCGACTACGAGCAGTTCTTC
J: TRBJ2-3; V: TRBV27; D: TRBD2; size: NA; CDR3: CASSSLGGSTDTQYF; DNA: TGTGCCAGCAGTAGCTTGGGAGGGAGCACAGATACGCAGTATTTT
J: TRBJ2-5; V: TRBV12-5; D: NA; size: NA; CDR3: CASGPLRVETQYF; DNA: TGTGCTAGTGGACCACTTCGGGTGGAGACCCAGTACTTC
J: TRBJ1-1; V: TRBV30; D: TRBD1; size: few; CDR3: CASDRESVSFTEAFF; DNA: TGTGCCTCTGACAGGGAATCGGTGAGTTTCACTGAAGCTTTCTTT
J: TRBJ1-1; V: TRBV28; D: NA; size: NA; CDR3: CASSSFFTEAFF; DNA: TGTGCCAGCAGTTCCTTTTTCACTGAAGCTTTCTTT
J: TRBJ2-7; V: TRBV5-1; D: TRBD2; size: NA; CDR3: CASSLAAGGGLDF; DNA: TGCGCCAGCAGCTTGGCCGCGGGGGGGGGTCTGGACTTC
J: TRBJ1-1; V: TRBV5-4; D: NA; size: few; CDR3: CASSLPGGEAFF; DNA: TGTGCCAGCAGCTTGCCCGGGGGGGAAGCTTTCTTT
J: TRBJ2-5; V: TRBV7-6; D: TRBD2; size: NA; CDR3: CASSPRTSGGPQETQYF; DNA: TGTGCCAGCAGCCCAAGGACTAGCGGGGGACCCCAAGAGACCCAGTACTTC
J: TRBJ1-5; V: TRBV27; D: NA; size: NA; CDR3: CASSLRGNNQPQHF; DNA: TGTGCCAGCAGTTTAAGGGGCAACAATCAGCCCCAGCATTTT
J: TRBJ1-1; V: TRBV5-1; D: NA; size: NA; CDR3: CASSPGHRDTEAFF; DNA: TGCGCCAGCAGCCCGGGACACCGGGACACTGAAGCTTTCTTT
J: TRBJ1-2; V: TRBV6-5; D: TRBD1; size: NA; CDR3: CASSSTTGGNYGYTF; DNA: TGTGCCAGCAGTTCCACGACAGGGGGCAACTATGGCTACACCTTC
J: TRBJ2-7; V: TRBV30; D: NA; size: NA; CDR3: CAWSRSVYEQYF; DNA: TGTGCCTGGAGTAGATCGGTTTACGAGCAGTACTTC
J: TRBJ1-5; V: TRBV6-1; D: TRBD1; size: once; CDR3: CASSERDRAGQPQHF; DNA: TGTGCCAGCAGTGAGAGGGACAGGGCAGGTCAGCCCCAGCATTTT
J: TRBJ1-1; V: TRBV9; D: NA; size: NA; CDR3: CARALQGNTEAFF; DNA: TGTGCCAGAGCACTACAGGGGAACACTGAAGCTTTCTTT
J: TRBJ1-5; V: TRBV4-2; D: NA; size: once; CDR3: CASSQDSGGRPDQPQHF; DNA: TGTGCCAGCAGCCAAGATTCCGGGGGGCGTCCGGATCAGCCCCAGCATTTT
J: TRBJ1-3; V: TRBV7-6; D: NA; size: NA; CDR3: CASSITRQGNTIYF; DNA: TGTGCCAGCAGCATAACTCGACAGGGAAACACCATATATTTT
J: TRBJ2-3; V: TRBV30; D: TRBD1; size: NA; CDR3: CAWSVRDREVTDTQYF; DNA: TGTGCCTGGAGTGTACGGGACAGGGAGGTCACAGATACGCAGTATTTT
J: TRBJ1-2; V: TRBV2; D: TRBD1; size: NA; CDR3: CASSVPGQGPYGYTF; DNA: TGTGCCAGCAGTGTCCCGGGACAGGGACCCTATGGCTACACCTTC
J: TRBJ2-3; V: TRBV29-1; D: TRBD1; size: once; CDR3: CSSWAGGGTDTQYF; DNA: TGCAGCTCTTGGGCAGGGGGAGGCACAGATACGCAGTATTTT
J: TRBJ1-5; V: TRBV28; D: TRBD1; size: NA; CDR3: CASSYGTGGDYEDQPQHF; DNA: TGTGCCAGCAGTTACGGGACAGGGGGCGATTATGAAGATCAGCCCCAGCATTTT
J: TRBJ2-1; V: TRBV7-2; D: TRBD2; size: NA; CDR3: CASSLSLAGPYNEQFF; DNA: TGTGCCAGCAGCTTGTCTCTAGCGGGACCCTACAATGAGCAGTTCTTC
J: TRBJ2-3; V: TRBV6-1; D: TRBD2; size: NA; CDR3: CASSARTSGRITDTQYF; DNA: TGTGCCAGCAGTGCCCGAACTAGCGGGAGGATCACAGATACGCAGTATTTT
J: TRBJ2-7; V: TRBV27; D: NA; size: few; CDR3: CASSSLGAGQNLRQYF; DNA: TGTGCCAGCAGTTCCCTCGGAGCGGGCCAGAACCTCCGGCAGTACTTC
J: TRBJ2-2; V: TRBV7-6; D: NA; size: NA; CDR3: CATRPGGGELFF; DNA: TGTGCCACCCGTCCCGGGGGAGGGGAGCTGTTTTTT
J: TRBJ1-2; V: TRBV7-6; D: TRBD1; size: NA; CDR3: CASSLAPYGQGAGYTF; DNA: TGTGCCAGCAGCTTAGCACCATACGGACAGGGGGCTGGCTACACCTTC
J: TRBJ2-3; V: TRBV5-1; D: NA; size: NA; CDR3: CASSLGQLATQYF; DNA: TGCGCCAGCAGCTTGGGCCAACTAGCTACGCAGTATTTT
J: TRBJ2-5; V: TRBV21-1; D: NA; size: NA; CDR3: CASADRALKETQYF; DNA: TGTGCCAGCGCGGACAGGGCGCTAAAGGAGACCCAGTACTTC
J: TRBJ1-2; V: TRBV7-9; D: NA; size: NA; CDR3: CASRPGDRRYTF; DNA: TGTGCCAGCAGGCCAGGGGATCGGCGCTACACCTTC
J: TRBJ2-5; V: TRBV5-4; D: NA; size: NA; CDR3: CASSLELQETQYF; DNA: TGTGCCAGCAGCTTGGAACTCCAAGAGACCCAGTACTTC
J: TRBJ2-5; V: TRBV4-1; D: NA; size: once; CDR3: CASSQGNKEETQYF; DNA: TGCGCCAGCAGCCAAGGAAACAAAGAAGAGACCCAGTACTTC
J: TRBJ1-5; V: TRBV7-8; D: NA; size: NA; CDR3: CASRQSGMNQPQHF; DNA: TGTGCCAGCAGGCAGTCGGGGATGAATCAGCCCCAGCATTTT
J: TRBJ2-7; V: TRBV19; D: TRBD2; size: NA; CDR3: CASSPSGGRSYEQYF; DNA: TGTGCCAGTAGTCCGAGCGGGGGCCGCTCCTACGAGCAGTACTTC
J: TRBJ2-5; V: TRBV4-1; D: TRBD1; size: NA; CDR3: CASSPDRGGETQYF; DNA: TGCGCCAGCAGCCCCGACAGGGGGGGAGAGACCCAGTACTTC
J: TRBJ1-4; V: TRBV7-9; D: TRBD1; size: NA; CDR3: CASISGTGLEEKLFF; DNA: TGTGCCAGCATCTCCGGGACAGGACTGGAAGAAAAACTGTTTTTT
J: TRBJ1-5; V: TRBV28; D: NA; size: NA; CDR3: CASFQGGDNQPQHF; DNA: TGTGCCAGCTTCCAGGGAGGGGACAATCAGCCCCAGCATTTT